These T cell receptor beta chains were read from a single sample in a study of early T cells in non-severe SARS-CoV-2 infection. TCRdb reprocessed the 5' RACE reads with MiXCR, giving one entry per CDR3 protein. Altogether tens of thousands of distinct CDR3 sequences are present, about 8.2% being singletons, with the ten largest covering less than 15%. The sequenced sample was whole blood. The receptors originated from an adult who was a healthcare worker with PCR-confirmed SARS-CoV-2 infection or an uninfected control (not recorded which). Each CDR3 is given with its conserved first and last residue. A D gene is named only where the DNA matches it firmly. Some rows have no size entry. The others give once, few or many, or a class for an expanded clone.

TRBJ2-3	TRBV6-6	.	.	TGTGCCAGCAGTGCGGTGGAGGCTTCTAGCACAGATACGCAGTATTTT	CASSAVEASSTDTQYF
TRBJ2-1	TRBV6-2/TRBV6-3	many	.	TGTGCCAGCAGTAAACTCACCGGGGAGAACAATGAGCAGTTCTTC	CASSKLTGENNEQFF
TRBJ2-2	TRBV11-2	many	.	TGTGCCAGCAGCTTAGACAGAGCCGGGGAGCTGTTTTTT	CASSLDRAGELFF
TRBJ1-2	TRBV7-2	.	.	TGTGCCAGCAGCTTGGGTATTACGTACACCTTC	CASSLGITYTF
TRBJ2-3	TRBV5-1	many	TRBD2	TGCGCCAGCAGCCCGGGGACTAGCGGCGCAGATACGCAGTATTTT	CASSPGTSGADTQYF
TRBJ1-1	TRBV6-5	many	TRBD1	TGTGCCAGCAGTTACTCGAGACAGGGAGAAGCTTTCTTT	CASSYSRQGEAFF
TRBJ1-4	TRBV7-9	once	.	TGTGCCAGCAGCTCGGACAGTGGAAAACTGTTTTTT	CASSSDSGKLFF
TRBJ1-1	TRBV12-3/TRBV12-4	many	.	TGTGCCAGCAGTTTAGCCCAGGGAAACACTGAAGCTTTCTTT	CASSLAQGNTEAFF
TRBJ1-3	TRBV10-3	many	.	TGTGCCATCAGGGCCGGTGAGGGAAATGGAAACACCATATATTTT	CAIRAGEGNGNTIYF
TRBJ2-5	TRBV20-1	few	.	TGCAGTGCTAGAGATCCTCGGAAGGGGTCCGAGACCCAGTACTTC	CSARDPRKGSETQYF
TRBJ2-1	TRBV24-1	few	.	TGTGCCACCAGTGATTCGGGCGGGAATGAGCAGTTCTTC	CATSDSGGNEQFF
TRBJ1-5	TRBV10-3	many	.	TGTGCCATCAGTGAGAGTTTAGGTACAAGGAGCAATCAGCCCCAGCATTTT	CAISESLGTRSNQPQHF
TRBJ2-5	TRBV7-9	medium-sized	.	TGTGCCAGCAGCGCGAGACTGGGGACCCAAGAGACCCAGTACTTC	CASSARLGTQETQYF
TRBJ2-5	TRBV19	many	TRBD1	TGTGCCACCACAGGGGTCCAAGAGACCCAGTACTTC	CATTGVQETQYF
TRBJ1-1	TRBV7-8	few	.	TGTGCCAGCAGCTTGCGTTCGACGACTGAAGCTTTCTTT	CASSLRSTTEAFF
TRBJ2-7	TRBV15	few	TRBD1	TGTGCCACCAGCAGCGGTGGGACAGGGTTAAAGGAGCAGTACTTC	CATSSGGTGLKEQYF
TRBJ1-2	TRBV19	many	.	TGTGCCAGTAGTATAGACCTATCCGTTGGCAGGGAATGGAATGGCTACACCTTC	CASSIDLSVGREWNGYTF
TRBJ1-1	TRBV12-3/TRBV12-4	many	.	TGTGCCAGCAGTCGGATAGGTGCTGAAGCTTTCTTT	CASSRIGAEAFF